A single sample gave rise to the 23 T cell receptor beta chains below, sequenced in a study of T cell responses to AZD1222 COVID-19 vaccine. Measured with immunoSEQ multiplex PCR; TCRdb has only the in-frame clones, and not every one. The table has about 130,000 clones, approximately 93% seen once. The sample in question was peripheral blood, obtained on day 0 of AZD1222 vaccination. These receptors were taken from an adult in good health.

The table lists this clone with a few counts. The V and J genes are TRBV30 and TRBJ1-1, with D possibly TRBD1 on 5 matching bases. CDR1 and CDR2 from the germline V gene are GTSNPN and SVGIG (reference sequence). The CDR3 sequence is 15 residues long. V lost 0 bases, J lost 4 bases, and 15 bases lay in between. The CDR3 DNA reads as TGTGCCTGGAGTGTACTTTATGGGGCTAGCACTGAAGCTTTCTTT. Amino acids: CAWSVLYGASTEAFF. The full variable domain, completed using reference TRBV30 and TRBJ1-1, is SQTIHQWPATLVQPVGSPLSLECTVEGTSNPNLYWYRQAAGRGLQLLFYSVGIGQISSEVPQNLSASRPQDRQFILSSKKLLLSDSGFYLCAWSVLYGASTEAFFGQGTRLTVV.

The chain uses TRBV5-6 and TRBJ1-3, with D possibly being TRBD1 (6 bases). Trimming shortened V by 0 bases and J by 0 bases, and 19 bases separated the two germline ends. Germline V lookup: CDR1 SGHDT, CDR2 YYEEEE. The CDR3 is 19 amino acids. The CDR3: CASSLVSPGTQSSGNTIYF. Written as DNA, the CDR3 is TGTGCCAGCAGCTTGGTTTCCCCCGGGACACAGAGCTCTGGAAACACCATATATTTT.

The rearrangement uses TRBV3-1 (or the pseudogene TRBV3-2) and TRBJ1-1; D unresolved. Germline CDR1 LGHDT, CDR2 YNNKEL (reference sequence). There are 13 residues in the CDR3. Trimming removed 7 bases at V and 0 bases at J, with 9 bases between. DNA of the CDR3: TGTGCCAGCATCAACAGTGTGAACACTGAAGCTTTCTTT. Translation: CASINSVNTEAFF.

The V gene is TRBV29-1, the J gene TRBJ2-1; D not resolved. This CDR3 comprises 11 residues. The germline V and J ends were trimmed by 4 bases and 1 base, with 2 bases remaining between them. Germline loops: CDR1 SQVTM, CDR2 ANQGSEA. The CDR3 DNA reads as TGCAGCGTTGGATCCTACAATGAGCAGTTCTTC. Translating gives CSVGSYNEQFF.

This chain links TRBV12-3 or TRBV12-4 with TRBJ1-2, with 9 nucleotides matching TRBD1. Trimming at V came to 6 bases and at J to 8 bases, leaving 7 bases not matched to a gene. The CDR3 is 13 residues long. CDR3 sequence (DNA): TGTGCCAGCAGGACACAGGGGGCGGAAGGCTACACCTTC. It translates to CASRTQGAEGYTF.

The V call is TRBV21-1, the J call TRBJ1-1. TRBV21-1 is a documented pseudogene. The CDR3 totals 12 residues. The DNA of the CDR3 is TGTGCCAGCAGCCCCGGGACGTCTGAAGCTTTCTTT. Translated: CASSPGTSEAFF.

The CDR3 here is CASSLRVSNQPQHF. CDR3 in DNA: TGTGCCAGCAGTCTCCGGGTAAGCAATCAGCCCCAGCATTTT. V and J are TRBV28 and TRBJ1-5, with D unresolved. The CDR3 extends over 14 amino acids. V lost 5 bases and J 1 base, leaving 9 bases between the germline ends. In germline, CDR1 is MDHEN, CDR2 SYDVKM.

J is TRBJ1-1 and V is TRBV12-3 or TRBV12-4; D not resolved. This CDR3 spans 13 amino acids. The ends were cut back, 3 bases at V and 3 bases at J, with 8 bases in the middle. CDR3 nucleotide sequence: TGTGCCAGCAGTTTTCCTGGGGACACTGAAGCTTTCTTT. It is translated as CASSFPGDTEAFF.

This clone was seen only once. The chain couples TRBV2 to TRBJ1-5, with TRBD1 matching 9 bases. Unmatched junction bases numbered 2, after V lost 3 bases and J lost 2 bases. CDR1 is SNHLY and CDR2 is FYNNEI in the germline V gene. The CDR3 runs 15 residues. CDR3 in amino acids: CASSDWTGGNQPQHF. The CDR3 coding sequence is TGTGCCAGCAGTGACTGGACAGGGGGCAATCAGCCCCAGCATTTT.

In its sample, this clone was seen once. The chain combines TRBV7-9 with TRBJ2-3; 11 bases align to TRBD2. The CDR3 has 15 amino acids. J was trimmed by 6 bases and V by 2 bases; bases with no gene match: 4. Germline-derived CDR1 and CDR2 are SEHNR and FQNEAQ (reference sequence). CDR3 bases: TGTGCCAGCAGCTTACTAGCGGGGGGCCCCGATACGCAGTATTTT. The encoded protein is CASSLLAGGPDTQYF.

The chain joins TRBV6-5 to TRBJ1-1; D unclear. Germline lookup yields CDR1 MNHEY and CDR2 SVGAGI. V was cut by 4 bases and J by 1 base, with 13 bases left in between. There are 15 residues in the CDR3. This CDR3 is CASSSRGRSNTEAFF. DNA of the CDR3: TGTGCCAGCAGTTCTCGGGGAAGGTCGAACACTGAAGCTTTCTTT.

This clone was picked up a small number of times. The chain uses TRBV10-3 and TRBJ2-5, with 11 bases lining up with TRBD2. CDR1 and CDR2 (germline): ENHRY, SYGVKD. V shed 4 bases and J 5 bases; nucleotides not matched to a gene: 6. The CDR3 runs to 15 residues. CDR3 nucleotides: TGTGCCATCAGTGGTAGCGGGGGGGCCCTGGAGACCCAGTACTTC. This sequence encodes CAISGSGGALETQYF.

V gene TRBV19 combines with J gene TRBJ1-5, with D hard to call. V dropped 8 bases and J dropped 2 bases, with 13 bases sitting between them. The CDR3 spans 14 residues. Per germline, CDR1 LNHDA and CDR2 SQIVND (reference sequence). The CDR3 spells CASSFPGGNQPQHF. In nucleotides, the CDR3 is TGTGCCAGTTCTTTCCCCGGTGGCAATCAGCCCCAGCATTTT. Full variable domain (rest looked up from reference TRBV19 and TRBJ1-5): DGGITQSPKYLFRKEGQNVTLSCEQNLNHDAMYWYRQDPGQGLRLIYYSQIVNDFQKGDIAEGYSVSREKKESFPLTVTSAQKNPTAFYLCASSFPGGNQPQHFGDGTRLSIL.

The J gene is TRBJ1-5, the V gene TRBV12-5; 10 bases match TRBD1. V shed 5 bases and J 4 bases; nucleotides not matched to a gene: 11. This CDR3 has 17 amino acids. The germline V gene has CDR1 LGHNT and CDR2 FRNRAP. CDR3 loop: CASGPETGGHWNQPQHF. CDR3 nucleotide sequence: TGTGCTAGTGGTCCCGAGACAGGGGGCCACTGGAATCAGCCCCAGCATTTT.

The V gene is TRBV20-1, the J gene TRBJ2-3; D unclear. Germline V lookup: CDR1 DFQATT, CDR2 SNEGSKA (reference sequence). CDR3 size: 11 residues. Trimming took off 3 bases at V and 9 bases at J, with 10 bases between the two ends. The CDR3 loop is CSARVLNTQYF. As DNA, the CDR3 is TGCAGTGCTAGGGTCCTAAACACGCAGTATTTT.

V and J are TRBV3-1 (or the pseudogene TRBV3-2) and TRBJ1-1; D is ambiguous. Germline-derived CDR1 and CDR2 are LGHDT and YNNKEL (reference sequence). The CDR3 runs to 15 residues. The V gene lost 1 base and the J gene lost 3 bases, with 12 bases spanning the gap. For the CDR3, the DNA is TGTGCCAGCAGCCAAGTCGGATATACAGACACTGAAGCTTTCTTT. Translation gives CASSQVGYTDTEAFF.

Written as DNA, the CDR3 is TGTGCCAGCAGCCAAGATTCTCCAAAGCTAGCGGGTGCAGATACGCAGTATTTT. Its translation: CASSQDSPKLAGADTQYF. The J gene is TRBJ2-3, the V gene TRBV3-1 (or the pseudogene TRBV3-2); TRBD2 aligns across 8 bases. With V trimmed by 0 bases and J by 4 bases, 12 bases remained unmatched. Germline CDR1 LGHDT, CDR2 YNNKEL (reference sequence). This CDR3 is 18 amino acids long.

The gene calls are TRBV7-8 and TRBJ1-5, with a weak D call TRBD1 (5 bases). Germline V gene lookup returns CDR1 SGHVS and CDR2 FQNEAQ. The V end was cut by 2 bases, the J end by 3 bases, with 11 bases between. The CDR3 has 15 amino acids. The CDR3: CASSLWGGVNQPQHF. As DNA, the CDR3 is TGTGCCAGCAGCTTATGGGGGGGGGTCAATCAGCCCCAGCATTTT.

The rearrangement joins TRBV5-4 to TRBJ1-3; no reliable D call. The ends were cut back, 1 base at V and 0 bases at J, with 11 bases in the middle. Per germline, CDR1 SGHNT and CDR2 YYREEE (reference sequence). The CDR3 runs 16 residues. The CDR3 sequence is CASSLRETSSGNTIYF. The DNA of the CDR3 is TGTGCCAGCAGCTTGAGGGAAACGAGCTCTGGAAACACCATATATTTT.

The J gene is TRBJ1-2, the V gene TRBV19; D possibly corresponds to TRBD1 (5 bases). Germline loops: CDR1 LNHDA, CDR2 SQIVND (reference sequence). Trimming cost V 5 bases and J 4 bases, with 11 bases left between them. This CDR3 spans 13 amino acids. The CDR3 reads CASSSGGAYGYTF. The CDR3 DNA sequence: TGTGCCAGTAGTTCGGGAGGGGCCTATGGCTACACCTTC.

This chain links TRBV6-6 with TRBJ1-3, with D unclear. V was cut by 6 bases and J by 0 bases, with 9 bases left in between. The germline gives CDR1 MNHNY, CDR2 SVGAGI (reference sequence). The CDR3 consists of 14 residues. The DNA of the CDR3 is TGTGCCAGCAGGCCTTCAGGCTCTGGAAACACCATATATTTT. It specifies CASRPSGSGNTIYF.

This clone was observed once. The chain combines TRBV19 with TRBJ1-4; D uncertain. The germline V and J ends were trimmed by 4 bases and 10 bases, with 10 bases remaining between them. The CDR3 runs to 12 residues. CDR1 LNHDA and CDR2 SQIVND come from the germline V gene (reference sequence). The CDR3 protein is CASSTSPGKLFF. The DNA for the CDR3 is TGTGCCAGTAGTACATCACCGGGAAAACTGTTTTTT.

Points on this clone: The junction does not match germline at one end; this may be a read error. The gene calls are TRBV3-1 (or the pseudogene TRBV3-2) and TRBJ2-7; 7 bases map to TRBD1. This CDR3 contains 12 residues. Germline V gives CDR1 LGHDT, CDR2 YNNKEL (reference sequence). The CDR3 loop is CASSQDQGQLSF. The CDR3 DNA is TGTGCCAGCAGCCAAGATCAGGGACAGTTGTCCTTC.